What follows is one TCR beta chain and its context. Antigen specificity is unknown. The CDR3 consists of 14 residues. The V end lost 3 bases, the J end lost 8 bases, and 12 bases lay between the germline ends. Germline V lookup: CDR1 SGDLS, CDR2 YYNGEE. Some clones are missing from TCRdb's copy, which holds only in-frame ones; the method was immunoSEQ multiplex PCR. The table has 50,000 to 65,000 clones, around nine tenths seen once. This sample was included in a study of OX40 agonist ivuxolimab in advanced cancers. Study at large: The dose-escalation cohort was roughly 83% male, with a mean age of 60 years, ranging about 23 to 79. Therapy given before enrollment (anti-PD-1, anti-PD-L1 or anti-CTLA-4) was allowed, and around 41% had some.

Notes on the study in general: Antigen specificity remained undetermined for the expanded peripheral T cells.

V is TRBV9 and J is TRBJ1-6; D is undetermined. The clonotype originates from an adult with an advanced solid tumor such as melanoma, head and neck, liver or kidney cancer. Sequencing was performed on CD4+ or CD8+ T cells sorted from blood, taken in a trial of the OX40 agonist ivuxolimab. The CDR3 protein is CASSGPPLDSPLHF. CDR3 coding DNA: TGTGCCAGCAGCGGCCCCCCGCTTGATTCACCCCTCCACTTT.